The 18 T cell receptor beta chains below were found in one sample sequenced in a study of CD8+ T cells in alopecia areata. As to treatment: oral pan-JAK inhibitor, 5-10 mg twice daily. cDNA reverse transcribed from extracted RNA served as the sequencing template. Profiling relied on immunoSEQ multiplex PCR, and the TCRdb table lists in-frame clones only, not all of them. The data show hundreds of thousands of clones, 55% to 70% seen once. Specimen: CD4+ T cells sorted from blood, collected at week 24, from a patient treated with tofacitinib. The receptors were gathered from a human donor with alopecia areata.

This clone was observed a handful of times. This chain links TRBV4-2 with TRBJ1-1; a possible D gene is TRBD1 (6 bases). The V end lost 3 bases, the J end lost 5 bases, and 22 bases lay between the germline ends. Germline V gene sequence: CDR1 LGHNA, CDR2 YNFKEQ. The CDR3 is 17 residues long. The CDR3 region has the DNA TGTGCCAGCAGCCAGCTAGGGGAAGGGGGAAGTTGGACTGAAGCTTTCTTT. Its translation: CASSQLGEGGSWTEAFF.

The rearrangement joins TRBV7-2 to TRBJ2-5; D remains ambiguous. The CDR3 length is 12 residues. The V gene lost 2 bases and the J gene lost 4 bases, with 5 bases spanning the gap. In germline, CDR1 is SGHTA, CDR2 FQGNSA. CDR3 sequence reads: CASSLYRETQYF. CDR3 nucleotides: TGTGCCAGCAGCTTATACAGAGAGACCCAGTACTTC.

This clone was observed a handful of times. The rearrangement links TRBV14 to TRBJ2-3, with D tentatively TRBD1 (5 bases). With 7 bases removed from V and 3 bases from J, the gap between germline ends came to 8 bases. Germline CDR1 reads SGHDN; CDR2 reads FVKESK. This CDR3 contains 12 residues. The CDR3 sequence is CASTPGTDTQYF. As DNA, the CDR3 is TGTGCCAGCACACCAGGGACAGATACGCAGTATTTT.

The chain is built from TRBV6-5 and TRBJ1-6, with TRBD1 as a possible D gene (5 bases). Germline V gene lookup returns CDR1 MNHEY and CDR2 SVGAGI. V gave up 5 bases and J gave up 4 bases, with 9 bases separating them. This CDR3 is 14 amino acids long. Here the CDR3 DNA reads TGTGCCAGCAGTCCGACAGCTTATAATTCACCCCTCCACTTT. Its protein product is CASSPTAYNSPLHF.

A single count supports this clone. CDR3 in DNA: TGTGCCTGGATGGAGGGGGAGGAAAAACTGTTTTTT. Protein: CAWMEGEEKLFF. J is TRBJ1-4 and V is TRBV30; possibly TRBD1 for D (6 bases). Germline CDR1 reads GTSNPN; CDR2 reads SVGIG (reference sequence). The CDR3 spans 12 residues. The V gene lost 4 bases and the J gene lost 8 bases, with 11 bases spanning the gap.

V and J are TRBV20-1 and TRBJ2-3; D is unclear. Per the germline V gene, CDR1 is DFQATT and CDR2 is SNEGSKA (reference sequence). The CDR3 has 8 amino acids. DNA for the CDR3: TGCAGCGCAGATACGCAGTATTTT. Translated, it gives CSADTQYF.

This clone was detected a few times. The chain couples TRBV19 to TRBJ2-2; 14 bases are a match to TRBD2. Germline values: CDR1 LNHDA, CDR2 SQIVND (reference sequence). The CDR3 is 17 residues long. V was clipped by 7 bases and J by 6 bases; unmatched bases: 10. CDR3 protein: CASTLRGLAGVSGELFF. CDR3 DNA: TGTGCCAGTACCCTACGGGGACTAGCGGGGGTGTCCGGGGAGCTGTTTTTT.

This clone occurred a few times. The junction departs from germline at one end; a sequencing error may be responsible. The V call is TRBV7-7, the J call TRBJ2-5, with D tentatively TRBD1 (6 bases). Germline values: CDR1 SSHAT, CDR2 FNYEAQ (reference sequence). This CDR3 region has 15 residues. CDR3 residues: CASSLAPTGRETQYF. The CDR3, as DNA: TGTGCTAGCAGCTTAGCCCCCACAGGGCGAGAGACCCAGTACTTC.

The rearrangement links TRBV29-1 to TRBJ2-2; 7 bases are a match to TRBD2. The CDR3 is 13 amino acids. Germline trimming cut 5 bases from V and 5 bases from J; bases unmatched to any gene: 5. CDR1 and CDR2 from the germline V gene are SQVTM and ANQGSEA. The CDR3 sequence: CSVSPSGTGELFF. As DNA, the CDR3 is TGCAGCGTTTCTCCTAGCGGTACCGGGGAGCTGTTTTTT.

The chain recombines TRBV10-3 with TRBJ2-3, with TRBD2 matching 9 bases. Per the germline V gene, CDR1 is ENHRY and CDR2 is SYGVKD. The CDR3 has 15 residues. V trimming: 5 bases; J trimming: 2 bases; junction bases outside the gene matches: 5. Here the CDR3 reads CAISKAGGVTDTQYF. The CDR3 DNA reads TGTGCCATCAGTAAAGCGGGGGGAGTCACAGATACGCAGTATTTT.

The chain joins TRBV10-3 to TRBJ2-1; the D call may be TRBD1 or TRBD2 (5 bases each). Germline CDR1 and CDR2: ENHRY and SYGVKD. The V and J ends lost 3 bases and 9 bases respectively, with 15 bases between them. The CDR3 length is 14 residues. CDR3 amino acids: CAISDRDQGVEQFF. The CDR3 DNA is TGTGCCATCAGTGACCGGGACCAAGGGGTTGAGCAGTTCTTC.

The chain combines TRBV11-2 with TRBJ1-2, with 8 nucleotides matching TRBD1. V lost 7 bases and J lost 4; bases outside the gene matches: 8. Germline loops: CDR1 SGHAT, CDR2 FQNNGV. The CDR3 runs 14 residues. The CDR3 region is CASNPTGGLYGYTF. In DNA form, the CDR3 reads TGTGCCAGCAATCCTACAGGGGGACTCTATGGCTACACCTTC.

The chain employs TRBV25-1 and TRBJ1-5, with D tentatively TRBD1 (5 bases). CDR1 is MGHDK, CDR2 SYGVNS, per germline. V was shortened by 2 bases and J by 5 bases, with 16 bases between the two germline ends. The CDR3 contains 16 residues. The CDR3 loop is CASSEGRGRGDQPQHF. CDR3 nucleotide sequence: TGTGCCAGCAGTGAAGGGAGGGGAAGAGGGGATCAGCCCCAGCATTTT.

The chain combines TRBV7-9 with TRBJ2-1, with TRBD1 as a possible D gene (5 bases). There are 16 residues in the CDR3. The germline CDR1 and CDR2 sequences are SEHNR and FQNEAQ (reference sequence). Deletions cut 3 bases from V and 4 bases from J, with 16 bases between. The CDR3 loop is CASSFEPRGPYNEQFF. CDR3 DNA: TGTGCCAGCAGCTTTGAGCCAAGGGGTCCATACAATGAGCAGTTCTTC.

The chain carries TRBV2 and TRBJ2-5; TRBD1 aligns across 9 bases. The CDR3 totals 15 residues. Germline-derived CDR1 and CDR2 are SNHLY and FYNNEI. Trimming cost V 7 bases and J 7 bases; bases outside gene matches: 13. The CDR3 here is CASNPGQGGIGTQYF. The CDR3 DNA sequence: TGTGCCAGCAACCCGGGACAGGGAGGTATCGGGACCCAGTACTTC. The full variable domain, with the rest looked up from reference TRBV2 and TRBJ2-5, is EPEVTQTPSHQVTQMGQEVILRCVPISNHLYFYWYRQILGQKVEFLVSFYNNEISEKSEIFDDQFSVERPDGSNFTLKIRSTKLEDSAMYFCASNPGQGGIGTQYFGPGTRLLVL.

This clone came up a few times. V usage is TRBV29-1 and J usage is TRBJ2-4; maybe TRBD1 (6 bases). Germline CDR1 SQVTM, CDR2 ANQGSEA. V gave up 4 bases and J gave up 5 bases, with 18 bases separating them. The CDR3 has 15 residues. This chain's CDR3 is CSVGKTGPGENIQYF. In nucleotides, the CDR3 is TGCAGCGTTGGGAAGACAGGACCAGGGGAAAACATTCAGTACTTC.

In its sample, this clone was seen a few times. V gene TRBV19 combines with J gene TRBJ2-5, with D hard to call. Trimming took off 5 bases at V and 1 base at J, with 8 bases between the two ends. Germline loops: CDR1 LNHDA, CDR2 SQIVND (reference sequence). This CDR3 is 13 amino acids long. The DNA of the CDR3 is TGTGCCAGTAGTGCTAGTAGCCAAGAGACCCAGTACTTC. Protein product: CASSASSQETQYF.

The table lists this clone with a few counts. The chain recombines TRBV30 with TRBJ1-6, with D uncertain. The CDR3 loop spans 14 amino acids. The ends were cut back, 4 bases at V and 0 bases at J, with 7 bases in the middle. Germline V CDR1 and CDR2: GTSNPN, SVGIG (reference sequence). DNA for the CDR3: TGTGCCTGGACGCCGAGCTCCTATAATTCACCCCTCCACTTT. Encoded protein: CAWTPSSYNSPLHF.